Listed here are 18 T cell receptor beta chains from one sample, sequenced in a study of T cells in women clearing cervical HPV infection. The repertoire was sequenced with immunoSEQ multiplex PCR; TCRdb's copy has only in-frame clones and lacks some. The specimen's table records some 31,000 clones. The sample taken for sequencing was blood buffy coat. These receptors originate from a woman aged 18-70 years with a cervical HPV16 infection that either progressed to CIN3+ or cleared (not recorded which).

Concerning this clone itself: The read gets to within 3 residues of the CDR3 end, and the germline J gene fills in the rest. V and J are TRBV6-2 or TRBV6-3 and TRBJ1-2; D may be TRBD1 (6 bases). V gave up 10 bases and J gave up 0 bases, with 18 bases separating them. CDR1 is MNHEY, CDR2 SVGEGT, per germline. The CDR3 extends over 15 amino acids. CDR3 bases read: TGTGCCACCGAACCTGTGGGGACACCTAACTATGGC. Its protein product is CATEPVGTPNYG. The full-length CDR3 reads as CATEPVGTPNYGYTF.

A note on this clone: The CDR3 end falls 3 residues outside the read, so it is completed with the germline J gene. Other DNA sequences in this specimen translate into the identical CDR3. V is TRBV7-6 and J is TRBJ2-5, with D possibly TRBD1 on 6 matching bases. In germline, CDR1 is SGHVS, CDR2 FNYEAQ. The CDR3 is made up of 16 amino acids. Trimming took 4 bases from V and 1 from J, leaving 16 bases between them. CDR3 sequence reads: CASSSGTGWFQETQYF. Partial CDR3 DNA: TGTGCCAGCAGCTCCGGAACAGGGTGGTTCCAAGAGACC. Combining the CDR3 with reference TRBV7-6 and TRBJ2-5 gives the whole variable domain GAGVSQSPRYKVTKRGQDVALRCDPISGHVSLYWYRQALGQGPEFLTYFNYEAQQDKSGLPNDRFSAERPEGSISTLTIQRTEQRDSAMYRCASSSGTGWFQETQYFGPGTRLLVL.

As to this clone: Sequencing ends 3 residues short of the CDR3 end; the germline J gene provides the rest. The chain uses TRBV5-4 and TRBJ2-5, with D hard to call. Germline V gene data show CDR1 as SGHNT and CDR2 as YYREEE (reference sequence). The CDR3 length is 14 residues. Trimming left V 0 bases short and J 2 bases short, with 8 bases between. The CDR3 loop reads CASSLDASQETQYF. The DNA read from the CDR3 is TGTGCCAGCAGCTTGGACGCTAGTCAAGAGACC.

On this clone itself: The read ends 3 residues early relative to the CDR3; the germline J gene fills the gap. The chain uses TRBV5-1 and TRBJ2-1; D uncertain. The CDR3 consists of 14 residues. Deletions cut 2 bases from V and 0 bases from J, with 6 bases between. In germline, CDR1 is SGHRS, CDR2 YFSETQ. CDR3 DNA, as far as it was read: TGCGCCAGCAGCTTCCAGAGCTCCTACAATGAG. Amino acid sequence: CASSFQSSYNE. The whole CDR3 is CASSFQSSYNEQFF.

On this clone: The CDR3 goes on 3 residues after the read ends, and that part is filled in from the germline J gene. The V gene is TRBV19, the J gene TRBJ1-2; D unclear. CDR1 is LNHDA, CDR2 SQIVND, per germline (reference sequence). This CDR3 spans 12 amino acids. CDR3 DNA (partial): TGTGCCAGTAGTATACTGCGGGAGAAC. Protein sequence: CASSILREN. The full CDR3 protein reads CASSILRENYTF.

With respect to this clone: The sequenced fragment ends 3 residues before the CDR3 boundary, so the rest is inferred from the germline J gene. V usage is TRBV29-1 and J usage is TRBJ1-5; 8 nucleotides line up with TRBD1. Looked up from germline, CDR1 is SQVTM and CDR2 is ANQGSEA. The CDR3 length is 17 residues. Trimming cost V 4 bases and J 0 bases; bases outside gene matches: 11. The CDR3 spells CSVAGTGVAYSNQPQHF. CDR3 DNA, as far as it was read: TGCAGCGTTGCCGGGACAGGAGTAGCTTATAGCAATCAGCCC.

As concerns this clone: The read stops 3 residues short of the end of the CDR3; the missing end is completed from the germline J gene. V and J are TRBV30 and TRBJ1-6; 9 nucleotides line up with TRBD1. This CDR3 spans 15 amino acids. V dropped 1 base and J dropped 6; count of bases not matched to a gene: 4. Germline CDR1 and CDR2: GTSNPN and SVGIG (reference sequence). The CDR3 loop is CAWSAYRGRNSPLHF. The CDR3 DNA, read in part, is TGTGCCTGGAGTGCCTACAGGGGGCGTAATTCACCC.

On this clone: The read halts 3 residues ahead of the CDR3 end, with the missing end drawn from the germline J gene. V and J are TRBV6-2 or TRBV6-3 and TRBJ2-7; D gene unclear. The CDR3 runs to 17 residues. Germline V gene data show CDR1 as MNHEY and CDR2 as SVGEGT. V lost 5 bases to trimming and J lost 0 bases, with 20 bases between them. CDR3: CASSPLPGGLTSYEQYF. The CDR3 bases that were read are TGTGCCAGCAGTCCCCTCCCCGGCGGATTAACCTCCTACGAG.

Points on this clone: The read ends 3 residues early relative to the CDR3; the germline J gene fills the gap. The chain employs TRBV4-2 and TRBJ2-3; D is uncertain. This CDR3 region has 16 residues. V shed 0 bases and J shed 2 bases, with 12 bases lying between them. Germline CDR1 reads LGHNA; CDR2 reads YNFKEQ. The CDR3 sequence: CASSQEGTQNTDTQYF. CDR3 DNA (partial): TGTGCCAGCAGCCAAGAAGGCACACAGAACACAGATACG.

Remarks on this clone: The read halts 3 residues ahead of the CDR3 end, with the missing end drawn from the germline J gene. The V gene is TRBV6-1, the J gene TRBJ2-7, with TRBD2 matching 9 bases. V trimming: 0 bases; J trimming: 2 bases; junction bases outside the gene matches: 2. Germline V lookup: CDR1 MNHNS, CDR2 SASEGT. CDR3 length: 15 residues. Partial CDR3 DNA: TGTGCCAGCAGTGAAGCCCCTAGCGGGGCCTACGAG. It codes for CASSEAPSGAYE. The CDR3, in full, reads CASSEAPSGAYEQYF.

As for this clone: Its ends do not fully match the called genes, so a read error is possible. Read sequence stops 3 residues before the CDR3 end, and the germline J gene provides the missing end. This chain joins TRBV5-6 and TRBJ2-3; 9 positions agree with TRBD1. The CDR3 length is 15 residues. From germline, CDR1 is SGHDT and CDR2 YYEEEE. CDR3 DNA (partial): TGTGCCAGCAGCTTGGAGGGACAGGGTGGAGATGCG. This gives the protein CASSLEGQGGDA. The whole CDR3 sequence reads CASSLEGQGGDAQYF.

About this clone: The read is 3 residues too short to cover the CDR3 end, so that end is filled in from the germline J gene. The V gene is TRBV12-3 or TRBV12-4, the J gene TRBJ2-1; a possible D gene is TRBD1 (6 bases). The CDR3 spans 16 residues. V was pared by 2 bases and J by 0 bases, with 11 bases between. The CDR3 spells CASSLQGPSSYNEQFF. Partial CDR3 DNA: TGTGCCAGCAGTTTACAGGGGCCCAGCTCCTACAATGAG.

About this clone: The read terminates 3 residues ahead of where the CDR3 ends, so the germline J gene completes it. The chain employs TRBV5-1 and TRBJ2-7; a weak D match, TRBD1 (6 bases). Germline-derived CDR1 and CDR2 are SGHRS and YFSETQ. This CDR3 is 14 amino acids long. V gave up 4 bases and J gave up 6 bases, with 17 bases separating them. The CDR3 sequence: CASSLQGSVTEQYF. CDR3 bases read: TGCGCCAGCAGCCTTCAGGGGTCTGTCACCGAG.

With respect to this clone: The read ends 3 residues before the CDR3 terminus; that terminus is restored from the germline J gene. The V call is TRBV14, the J call TRBJ1-1; D is ambiguous. There are 14 residues in the CDR3. CDR1 and CDR2 from the germline V gene are SGHDN and FVKESK. The V gene lost 0 bases and the J gene lost 4 bases, with 9 bases spanning the gap. Partial CDR3 DNA: TGTGCCAGCAGCCAAGATATGCGATTCACTGAA. Its protein product is CASSQDMRFTE. In full, the CDR3 is CASSQDMRFTEAFF.

As to this clone: The CDR3 end lies 3 residues beyond the end of the read and is filled in from the germline J gene. This chain links TRBV2 with TRBJ2-7; D ambiguous. The CDR3 length is 15 residues. The V end lost 7 bases, the J end lost 1 base, and 17 bases lay between the germline ends. CDR1 and CDR2 from the germline V gene are SNHLY and FYNNEI. Incomplete CDR3 DNA: TGTGCCAGCAAGAAAGGGTCGGTGGTGTCCTACGAG. This translates into CASKKGSVVSYE. The CDR3 in its entirety is CASKKGSVVSYEQYF.

A remark on this clone: The read gets to within 3 residues of the CDR3 end, and the germline J gene fills in the rest. The chain couples TRBV7-9 to TRBJ1-2, with a possible D match to TRBD1 (6 bases). The V end was cut by 7 bases, the J end by 0 bases, with 12 bases between. Germline V gene data show CDR1 as SEHNR and CDR2 as FQNEAQ (reference sequence). The CDR3 is 14 amino acids. CDR3 DNA, as far as it was read: TGTGCCAGCACCATACAGGGAGCTAACTATGGC. Its protein is CASTIQGANYG. The whole CDR3 sequence reads CASTIQGANYGYTF.

On this clone itself: Read data end 3 residues before the CDR3 end; the end is taken from the germline J gene. This chain connects TRBV25-1 to TRBJ2-5, with D perhaps TRBD1 or TRBD2 (7 bases each). V lost 4 bases and J lost 5, with 17 bases in between. The CDR3 length is 15 residues. Germline-derived CDR1 and CDR2 are MGHDK and SYGVNS. CDR3 bases read: TGTGCCAGCAGTGGGCCACGACAGGGAGGGGAGACC. Protein product: CASSGPRQGGET. The whole CDR3 is CASSGPRQGGETQYF.

Worth noting for this clone: The CDR3 end lies 3 residues beyond the end of the read and is filled in from the germline J gene. The chain has TRBV19 and TRBJ1-1, with a weak D call TRBD1 (5 bases). Deletions cut 7 bases from V and 5 bases from J, with 17 bases between. The CDR3 loop spans 14 amino acids. Germline lookup yields CDR1 LNHDA and CDR2 SQIVND (reference sequence). The CDR3 sequence: CASKRAPGRTEAFF. The CDR3 DNA, read in part, is TGTGCCAGTAAAAGGGCGCCAGGGAGGACTGAA.